Listed below are T cell receptor beta chains from one sample, sequenced in a study of neurological immune-mediated disorders. A single record per CDR3 protein comes from TCRdb applying MiXCR to the 5' RACE reads. The repertoire consists of 64,000 or so distinct CDR3 sequences, with more than 8.5% occurring once and the leading ten covering 8.5% to 10%. Sequenced material: PBMCs. The receptor set was obtained from a man younger than 40 in good health. Each CDR3 is given with its conserved first and last residue. The D gene is left open where the match is weak. Size tells how often a clone was seen (once, few, many) or the class of an expanded clone, and some rows leave it out.

clone_size d_call j_call v_call cdr3_aa cdr3_nt
many . TRBJ2-7 TRBV6-2/TRBV6-3 CASSYGTPYEQYF TGTGCCAGCAGTTACGGGACTCCCTACGAGCAGTACTTC
many TRBD1 TRBJ2-2 TRBV6-2/TRBV6-3 CASSYTGQGLNTGELFF TGTGCCAGCAGTTACACTGGACAGGGGCTGAACACCGGGGAGCTGTTTTTT
. TRBD1 TRBJ2-7 TRBV24-1 CATSGGTGDSYEQYF TGTGCCACCAGCGGAGGGACAGGGGATTCCTACGAGCAGTACTTC
many . TRBJ2-7 TRBV27 CASSLYRGALHEQYF TGTGCCAGCAGTTTATATCGGGGGGCCCTCCACGAGCAGTACTTC
many TRBD2 TRBJ2-5 TRBV10-3 CAISESGLAEETQYF TGTGCCATCAGTGAGTCAGGGCTAGCGGAAGAGACCCAGTACTTC
many TRBD2 TRBJ2-5 TRBV30 CAWSGDYNQETQYF TGTGCCTGGAGTGGGGACTACAACCAAGAGACCCAGTACTTC
many . TRBJ1-1 TRBV10-3 CAISDATEAFF TGTGCCATCAGTGACGCTACTGAAGCTTTCTTT
many . TRBJ2-3 TRBV20-1 CSAHFPAKGDTQYF TGCAGTGCTCATTTTCCAGCTAAGGGGGATACGCAGTATTTT
many . TRBJ2-2 TRBV7-3 CASSFSPRGNTGELFF TGTGCCAGCAGCTTCTCTCCCAGGGGGAACACCGGGGAGCTGTTTTTT
many . TRBJ2-5 TRBV7-9 CASSLSGTGAEETQYF TGTGCCAGCAGCTTATCGGGAACCGGGGCAGAAGAGACCCAGTACTTC
many . TRBJ2-5 TRBV20-1 CSAMGQGRETQYF TGCAGTGCTATGGGGCAGGGAAGGGAGACCCAGTACTTC
many . TRBJ2-5 TRBV5-1 CASSLTGDTYQETQYF TGCGCCAGCAGCTTGACCGGGGACACCTACCAAGAGACCCAGTACTTC
many TRBD2 TRBJ2-3 TRBV7-3 CASSFGTRPDTQYF TGTGCCAGCAGCTTTGGGACTAGACCAGATACGCAGTATTTT
many . TRBJ1-1 TRBV7-8 CASSRLVVNTEAFF TGTGCCAGCAGCCGCCTTGTAGTGAACACTGAAGCTTTCTTT
. . TRBJ1-5 TRBV11-3 CASSFSFPRGQPQHF TGTGCCAGCAGCTTTTCGTTCCCCCGAGGGCAGCCCCAGCATTTT
many . TRBJ2-1 TRBV2 CASRAIDLSSYNEQFF TGTGCCAGCAGGGCAATTGACCTGAGCTCCTACAATGAGCAGTTCTTC
. . TRBJ2-7 TRBV4-1 CASSLDPPSVTYEQYF TGCGCCAGCAGCCTGGATCCCCCTAGTGTGACCTACGAGCAGTACTTC
many TRBD1 TRBJ2-7 TRBV27 CASSSRDSAYEQYF TGTGCCAGCAGTTCCCGGGACAGCGCCTACGAGCAGTACTTC
many . TRBJ2-4 TRBV5-1 CASSLAEPQNIQYF TGCGCCAGCAGCTTGGCCGAACCACAAAACATTCAGTACTTC
many TRBD1 TRBJ2-3 TRBV28 CASSLDRGTDTQYF TGTGCCAGCAGTCTGGACAGGGGAACAGATACGCAGTATTTT
many . TRBJ2-2 TRBV7-9 CASSPIMRGNTGELFF TGTGCCAGCAGCCCCATCATGAGGGGCAACACCGGGGAGCTGTTTTTT
many . TRBJ1-1 TRBV7-2 CASSLGGMNTEAFF TGTGCCAGCAGCTTAGGAGGGATGAACACTGAAGCTTTCTTT
many TRBD2 TRBJ2-7 TRBV14 CASSQDFLPSGILKDYEQYF TGTGCCAGCAGCCAAGATTTCCTCCCTAGCGGGATACTGAAGGACTACGAGCAGTACTTC
many TRBD1 TRBJ2-1 TRBV10-3 CAISESGQGIYNEQFF TGTGCCATCAGTGAGTCGGGACAGGGAATATACAATGAGCAGTTCTTC
few . TRBJ1-5 TRBV20-1 CSARDGPRQSSNQPQHF TGCAGTGCTAGAGATGGGCCCCGGCAGTCAAGCAATCAGCCCCAGCATTTT
few TRBD2 TRBJ2-7 TRBV12-3/TRBV12-4 CASRLSGRAHEQYF TGTGCCAGCAGACTTAGCGGGAGGGCCCACGAGCAGTACTTC
many . TRBJ1-2 TRBV5-1 CASTLGDPPRYTF TGCGCCAGCACCCTGGGGGACCCTCCGCGCTACACCTTC
many . TRBJ1-1 TRBV5-6 CASSLGQVGKGTEAFF TGTGCCAGCAGCTTGGGACAGGTGGGGAAAGGGACTGAAGCTTTCTTT
many TRBD2 TRBJ2-1 TRBV10-3 CAISEFGSSGSTYNEQFF TGTGCCATCAGTGAGTTTGGGTCTAGCGGCTCCACCTACAATGAGCAGTTCTTC
many . TRBJ2-3 TRBV28 CASSAAAPNTQYF TGTGCCAGCAGCGCAGCGGCACCCAATACGCAGTATTTT
. . TRBJ2-3 TRBV27 CVSKNRTRDTDTQYF TGTGTCAGCAAGAACCGGACTCGCGACACAGATACGCAGTATTTT